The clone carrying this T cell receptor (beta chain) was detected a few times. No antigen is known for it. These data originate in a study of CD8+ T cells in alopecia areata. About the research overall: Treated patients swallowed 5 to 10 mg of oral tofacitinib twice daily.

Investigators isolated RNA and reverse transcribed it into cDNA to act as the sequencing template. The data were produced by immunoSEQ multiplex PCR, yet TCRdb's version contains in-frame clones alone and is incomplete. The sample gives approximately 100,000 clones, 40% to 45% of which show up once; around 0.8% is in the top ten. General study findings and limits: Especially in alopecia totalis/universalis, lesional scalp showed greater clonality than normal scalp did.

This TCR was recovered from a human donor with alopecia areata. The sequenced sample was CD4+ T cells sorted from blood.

The CDR3 region is CASSLEYQSYEQYF. CDR3 DNA: TGTGCCAGCAGCTTAGAGTATCAGAGCTACGAGCAGTACTTC. The V gene is TRBV7-2, the J gene TRBJ2-7; D gene uncertain. The germline V gene encodes CDR1 SGHTA and CDR2 FQGNSA. The CDR3 totals 14 residues. V shed 1 base and J shed 3 bases, with 10 bases lying between them.